The 18 T cell receptor beta chains reported below all come from one sample, sequenced in a study of control samples from healthy donors and cancer patients. Only in-frame clones appear in the TCRdb table, and some are missing; sequencing was by immunoSEQ multiplex PCR. Here the sample spans around 100,000 clones, over 75% being singletons. The sample was blood. Receptors originate from a woman in her 50s in good health.

The rearrangement joins TRBV5-6 to TRBJ1-2; a possible D gene is TRBD1 (6 bases). V was trimmed by 4 bases and J by 7 bases, leaving 20 bases between them. The CDR3 extends over 15 amino acids. Germline assignment: CDR1 SGHDT and CDR2 YYEEEE. The CDR3 DNA sequence: TGTGCCAGCAGCCCCGAGGGGCAGGGGATTAGTGGCTACACCTTC. It translates to CASSPEGQGISGYTF.

V usage is TRBV4-1 and J usage is TRBJ2-5; D gene uncertain. V was trimmed by 4 bases and J by 1 base, leaving 7 bases between them. The germline V gene has CDR1 MGHRA and CDR2 YSYEKL. The CDR3 length is 13 residues. The CDR3 is CASSLEPQETQYF. For the CDR3, the DNA is TGCGCCAGCAGCCTGGAACCCCAAGAGACCCAGTACTTC.

The rearrangement links TRBV5-6 to TRBJ2-5; no clear D gene. Germline V gives CDR1 SGHDT, CDR2 YYEEEE. With 1 base removed from V and 2 bases from J, the gap between germline ends came to 9 bases. This CDR3 has 14 amino acids. The CDR3 DNA sequence: TGTGCCAGCAGCTTGCCCCGACCTCAAGAGACCCAGTACTTC. Its protein is CASSLPRPQETQYF. The full variable domain, in which reference TRBV5-6 and TRBJ2-5 provide the parts outside the CDR3, is DAGVTQSPTHLIKTRGQQVTLRCSPKSGHDTVSWYQQALGQGPQFIFQYYEEEERQRGNFPDRFSGHQFPNYSSELNVNALLLGDSALYLCASSLPRPQETQYFGPGTRLLVL.

The V call is TRBV6-5, the J call TRBJ2-1; D gene unclear. From germline, CDR1 is MNHEY and CDR2 SVGAGI. Trimming pared 0 bases from V and 14 bases from J, leaving 14 bases between. The CDR3 runs 13 residues. The CDR3 here is CASSYSVSDREFF. Here the CDR3 DNA reads TGTGCCAGCAGTTACTCCGTCTCGGATAGGGAGTTCTTC.

This clone was seen just once. The chain carries TRBV19 and TRBJ1-2, with a weak D call TRBD1 (5 bases). V lost 4 bases and J lost 5, with 8 bases in between. The CDR3 is made up of 12 amino acids. CDR1 LNHDA and CDR2 SQIVND come from the germline V gene (reference sequence). CDR3 sequence reads: CASSKQAYGYTF. The DNA for the CDR3 is TGTGCCAGTAGTAAACAGGCGTATGGCTACACCTTC.

The chain employs TRBV3-1 (or the pseudogene TRBV3-2) and TRBJ2-1; D gene unclear. This CDR3 spans 13 amino acids. V shed 3 bases and J shed 6 bases, with 9 bases lying between them. CDR1 and CDR2 (germline): LGHDT, YNNKEL (reference sequence). The CDR3 nucleotides are TGTGCCAGCAGCCATCTCCTCCTCAATGAGCAGTTCTTC. The encoded protein is CASSHLLLNEQFF.

This chain connects TRBV6-6 to TRBJ2-3; maybe TRBD2 (5 bases). The ends were cut back, 4 bases at V and 0 bases at J, with 11 bases in the middle. Germline V gives CDR1 MNHNY, CDR2 SVGAGI (reference sequence). This CDR3 has 15 amino acids. For the CDR3, the DNA is TGTGCCAGCAGTTCCGGGATTTCTAGCACAGATACGCAGTATTTT. Encoded protein: CASSSGISSTDTQYF.

The chain recombines TRBV20-1 with TRBJ1-6; D is unresolved. Trimming stripped 3 bases from V and 4 bases from J, with 13 bases between. Germline V gene data show CDR1 as DFQATT and CDR2 as SNEGSKA (reference sequence). CDR3 size: 15 residues. CDR3: CSASRSGSYNSPLHF. In DNA form, the CDR3 reads TGCAGTGCTAGTAGGAGCGGGTCGTATAATTCACCCCTCCACTTT.

This chain connects TRBV29-1 to TRBJ2-1, with D possibly being TRBD1 (5 bases). This CDR3 region has 14 residues. Trimming took off 1 base at V and 2 bases at J, with 9 bases between the two ends. Germline values: CDR1 SQVTM, CDR2 ANQGSEA. DNA of the CDR3: TGCAGCGTTGAAGCCCTGGACACCTACAATGAGCAGTTCTTC. As protein: CSVEALDTYNEQFF.

This chain joins TRBV10-1 and TRBJ2-1; 10 positions match TRBD2. Germline trimming cut 6 bases from V and 8 bases from J; bases unmatched to any gene: 10. From germline, CDR1 is WNHNN and CDR2 SYGVQD (reference sequence). The CDR3 spans 15 residues. CDR3 bases: TGCGCCAGCAGCGTACTAGCGGGGTCTGTCCATGAGCAGTTCTTC. Its protein product is CASSVLAGSVHEQFF.

This clone was counted ten times or more. Different DNA sequences within this sample yield the same CDR3. The chain has TRBV2 and TRBJ2-1, with 7 bases aligning to TRBD1. CDR1 is SNHLY, CDR2 FYNNEI, per germline. V lost 5 bases, J lost 7 bases, and 5 bases stayed unmatched. CDR3 length: 13 amino acids. The DNA for the CDR3 is TGTGCCAGCAGTCCGGGGACAGATAATGAGCAGTTCTTC. It codes for CASSPGTDNEQFF.

The J gene is TRBJ2-1, the V gene TRBV28; D gene unclear. Trimming shortened V by 2 bases and J by 7 bases, and 18 bases separated the two germline ends. Germline CDR1 reads MDHEN; CDR2 reads SYDVKM. The CDR3 has 16 residues. CDR3 sequence: CASSLTKPQYANEQFF. CDR3 bases: TGTGCCAGCAGTTTAACTAAGCCACAATATGCGAATGAGCAGTTCTTC.

This clone was seen a single time. The J gene is TRBJ2-1, the V gene TRBV14; no firm D call. V was shortened by 1 base and J by 6 bases, with 10 bases between the two germline ends. CDR1 is SGHDN and CDR2 is FVKESK in the germline V gene. The CDR3 runs to 14 residues. CDR3 region: CASSQVLLANEQFF. In nucleotides, the CDR3 is TGTGCCAGCAGCCAAGTTCTTCTGGCCAATGAGCAGTTCTTC. Full variable domain (rest looked up from reference TRBV14 and TRBJ2-1): EAGVTQFPSHSVIEKGQTVTLRCDPISGHDNLYWYRRVMGKEIKFLLHFVKESKQDESGMPNNRFLAERTGGTYSTLKVQPAELEDSGVYFCASSQVLLANEQFFGPGTRLTVL.

The rearrangement joins TRBV6-5 to TRBJ2-7; D is undetermined. V dropped 8 bases and J dropped 0 bases, with 8 bases sitting between them. Germline V gene sequence: CDR1 MNHEY, CDR2 SVGAGI. The CDR3 loop spans 12 amino acids. This CDR3 reads CASDSASYEQYF. In DNA, the CDR3 is TGTGCCAGCGATTCAGCCTCCTACGAGCAGTACTTC.

The chain recombines TRBV5-1 with TRBJ2-5; maybe TRBD2 (5 bases). V lost 0 bases, J lost 1 base, and 10 bases lay in between. The CDR3 consists of 15 residues. Germline-derived CDR1 and CDR2 are SGHRS and YFSETQ. CDR3 loop: CASSLVPGIQETQYF. DNA of the CDR3: TGCGCCAGCAGCTTGGTCCCGGGGATCCAAGAGACCCAGTACTTC.

This clone was detected only once. The chain couples TRBV6-5 to TRBJ1-1; 11 positions agree with TRBD1. The trim removed 6 bases at V and 3 bases at J, leaving 6 bases unmatched. The CDR3 is 15 residues long. Germline V gene lookup returns CDR1 MNHEY and CDR2 SVGAGI. The CDR3 DNA follows: TGTGCCAGCAGCTTCGGGACAGGGGGGTACACTGAAGCTTTCTTT. Amino acids: CASSFGTGGYTEAFF.

About this clone itself: One junction end does not reproduce the germline sequence, and a read error may be involved. This chain connects TRBV7-3 to TRBJ2-1; 8 bases agree with TRBD1. The CDR3 contains 14 residues. CDR1 SGHTA and CDR2 FQGTGA come from the germline V gene. The CDR3 DNA sequence: TGTGCCAGCAGCCTAACGACAGGGGTTCATGAGCAGTTCTTC. It yields the protein CASSLTTGVHEQFF.

The chain combines TRBV5-4 with TRBJ2-4; TRBD1 agrees at 9 bases. This CDR3 has 16 amino acids. The trim removed 2 bases at V and 0 bases at J, leaving 3 bases unmatched. From germline, CDR1 is SGHNT and CDR2 YYREEE (reference sequence). CDR3 DNA sequence: TGTGCCAGCAGCTTCGGGGACAGGGTAGCCAAAAACATTCAGTACTTC. It translates to CASSFGDRVAKNIQYF.